Listed here are 21 T cell receptor beta chains from one sample, sequenced in a study of post-analysis software for immune sequencing data. Whole-study results and caveats: Comparison of patients with controls showed five TRBV segments more frequent in patients, TRBV5-6, TRBV5-1 and TRBV20-1 among them.

Built from TCR beta cDNA, the libraries had unique molecular identifiers in them. TCRdb redid the calling of the PCR reads with MiXCR, one entry per CDR3 protein. The sample includes about 190,000 distinct CDR3 sequences, 25% to 30% of them seen just once. Antigen specificity for these receptors is unknown. Sequences were obtained from blood. All receptors come from a girl between 2 and 17 years old with multiple sclerosis.

This clonotype was seen a few times. The chain employs TRBV7-9 and TRBJ2-3; tentatively, D is TRBD2 (6 bases). This CDR3 spans 15 amino acids. Germline CDR1 SEHNR, CDR2 FQNEAQ (reference sequence). Between the trimmed V and J ends, which lost 6 bases and 0 bases, there was a span of 13 bases. The CDR3 sequence: CASSKTRASTDTQYF. The CDR3 region has the DNA TGTGCCAGCAGTAAGACTAGGGCAAGCACAGATACGCAGTATTTT.

The sample holds a few counts of this clonotype. This rearrangement joins TRBV5-1 to TRBJ2-1; D is possibly TRBD2 (6 bases). The CDR3 spans 18 residues. V dropped 4 bases and J dropped 0 bases, with 20 bases sitting between them. Germline V gene data show CDR1 as SGHRS and CDR2 as YFSETQ. In DNA form, the CDR3 reads TGCGCCAGCAGCATACCGGGACTCCCGTCTCGCTCCTACAATGAGCAGTTCTTC. It is translated as CASSIPGLPSRSYNEQFF.

The rearrangement joins TRBV28 to TRBJ1-2; a possible D gene is TRBD1 (5 bases). The CDR3 contains 12 residues. The germline V and J ends were trimmed by 6 bases and 8 bases, with 13 bases remaining between them. CDR1 and CDR2 from the germline V gene are MDHEN and SYDVKM. The CDR3 loop reads CASRFGTRGYTF. The CDR3 DNA reads TGTGCCAGCAGATTCGGGACTCGGGGCTACACCTTC.

The table lists this clonotype with many counts. The V gene is TRBV4-2, the J gene TRBJ2-1, with D possibly TRBD2 on 6 matching bases. This CDR3 spans 15 amino acids. Germline CDR1 LGHNA, CDR2 YNFKEQ. V was shortened by 2 bases and J by 8 bases, with 16 bases between the two germline ends. The CDR3 DNA sequence: TGTGCCAGCAGCCAACCGGGAGTGGAGGACGATGAGCAGTTCTTC. This sequence encodes CASSQPGVEDDEQFF.

Concerning this clonotype itself: A much larger clone sits a single nucleotide away, making a read error possible. The genes are TRBV6-1 and TRBJ2-5, with D possibly TRBD2 on 5 matching bases. Germline CDR1 reads MNHNS; CDR2 reads SASEGT. CDR3 size: 14 residues. Deletions cut 3 bases from V and 11 bases from J, with 19 bases between. CDR3 loop: CASSDPGGSYAQYF. The CDR3, as DNA: TGTGCCAGCAGTGACCCAGGCGGGTCCTACGCGCAGTACTTC.

This clonotype came up many times. V and J are TRBV7-2 and TRBJ2-1, with D perhaps TRBD2 (6 bases). Per the germline V gene, CDR1 is SGHTA and CDR2 is FQGNSA. The CDR3 totals 14 residues. Trimming removed 4 bases from V and 9 bases from J, with 16 bases in between. CDR3 in amino acids: CASSSYFQGGEQFF. The DNA of the CDR3 is TGTGCCAGCAGCTCCTACTTTCAGGGAGGTGAGCAGTTCTTC.

This clonotype showed up many times. Here the CDR3 reads CASSLWQGISNQPQHF. The CDR3 nucleotides are TGTGCCAGCAGCTTGTGGCAGGGTATCAGCAATCAGCCCCAGCATTTT. This chain joins TRBV5-5 and TRBJ1-5, with a weak D call TRBD1 (5 bases). V lost 1 base and J 1 base, leaving 12 bases between the germline ends. This CDR3 comprises 16 residues. Per the germline V gene, CDR1 is SGHKS and CDR2 is YYEKEE (reference sequence).

This clonotype came up once. This may stem from a read error, because a much larger clone lies one nucleotide away. Written as DNA, the CDR3 is TGTGCCACCGGCAGAGAGATCGACAGACCCATAGAGTACTTC. It yields the protein CATGREIDRPIEYF. This rearrangement joins TRBV15 to TRBJ2-7; TRBD1 is a possible D gene (5 bases). The germline V gene encodes CDR1 LNHNV and CDR2 YYDKDF (reference sequence). This CDR3 is 14 amino acids long.

This rearrangement joins TRBV24-1 to TRBJ2-2; D remains unclear. Trimming removed 6 bases from V and 3 bases from J, with 4 bases in between. The CDR3 is made up of 12 amino acids. Germline V gene sequence: CDR1 KGHDR, CDR2 SFDVKD. CDR3 in amino acids: CATSWDTGELFF. The CDR3 region has the DNA TGTGCCACCAGTTGGGACACCGGGGAGCTGTTTTTT.

The CDR3 DNA reads TGCAGTGCTAGAGATCTGAGCAGGGCTTACGAGCAGTACTTC. Its protein product is CSARDLSRAYEQYF. The chain couples TRBV20-1 to TRBJ2-7; maybe TRBD1 (5 bases). This CDR3 contains 14 residues. Germline V lookup: CDR1 DFQATT, CDR2 SNEGSKA (reference sequence). Trimming removed 0 bases at V and 4 bases at J, with 13 bases between.

The chain couples TRBV28 to TRBJ2-2; possible D gene TRBD1, 7 bases. Germline V gene sequence: CDR1 MDHEN, CDR2 SYDVKM. The CDR3 is made up of 15 amino acids. V was shortened by 5 bases and J by 7 bases, with 17 bases between the two germline ends. The CDR3 here is CASSPRRGRSGELFF. Written as DNA, the CDR3 is TGTGCCAGCAGTCCTCGGAGGGGGCGAAGCGGGGAGCTGTTTTTT.

This clonotype was picked up many times. The CDR3 DNA sequence: TGCGCCAGCAGATCCCTCGGGCTAGGCGGGGGTGTGGAGACCCAGTACTTC. Translation gives CASRSLGLGGGVETQYF. The rearrangement uses TRBV4-1 and TRBJ2-5, with 7 bases that match TRBD2. V lost 6 bases and J lost 5; bases outside the gene matches: 18. The CDR3 consists of 17 residues. Germline V CDR1 and CDR2: MGHRA, YSYEKL.

This clonotype was picked up a small number of times. V is TRBV20-1 and J is TRBJ2-7; possibly TRBD1 for D (5 bases). Germline V CDR1 and CDR2: DFQATT, SNEGSKA (reference sequence). V was clipped by 1 base and J by 5 bases, with 12 bases between them. The CDR3 sequence is 13 residues long. CDR3 loop: CSARGVGRDEQYF. As DNA, the CDR3 is TGCAGTGCTAGAGGAGTGGGCAGGGACGAGCAGTACTTC.

This clonotype has at least ten counts. The genes are TRBV12-3 or TRBV12-4 and TRBJ2-7; D not certain. V shed 1 base and J shed 6 bases, with 4 bases lying between them. CDR3 size: 11 residues. The CDR3: CASSLDGEQYF. The CDR3 region has the DNA TGTGCCAGCAGTTTAGACGGCGAGCAGTACTTC.

About this clonotype itself: A much larger clone is a single base away; this may be a read error. The chain uses TRBV5-1 and TRBJ2-7; either TRBD1 or TRBD2 may fit D (5 bases each). In germline, CDR1 is SGHRS, CDR2 YFSETQ. The length of the CDR3 is 15 residues. V lost 2 bases and J lost 6, with 18 bases in between. The CDR3 nucleotides read TGCGCCAGCAGCTTAGGGACCGCGGAGGCGTGCGAGCAGTACTTC. Translating gives CASSLGTAEACEQYF.

The genes are TRBV6-1 and TRBJ2-2; 7 nucleotides match TRBD1. Germline assignment: CDR1 MNHNS and CDR2 SASEGT. The CDR3 runs to 14 residues. The trim removed 8 bases at V and 1 base at J, leaving 4 bases unmatched. For the CDR3, the DNA is TGTGCCAGCCGGGACAGACTGAACACCGGGGAGCTGTTTTTT. Amino acids: CASRDRLNTGELFF.

This clonotype was detected a few times. This chain links TRBV20-1 with TRBJ1-1; D possibly corresponds to TRBD1 (6 bases). The CDR3 consists of 12 residues. Looked up from germline, CDR1 is DFQATT and CDR2 is SNEGSKA (reference sequence). Trimming took 5 bases from V and 6 from J, leaving 13 bases between them. This CDR3 is CSARIGGPEAFF. CDR3 DNA sequence: TGCAGTGCTCGTATCGGGGGGCCTGAAGCTTTCTTT.

For this clonotype: A much larger clone lies one base from this, so it may be a read error. The CDR3 bases are TGCAGTGCTCTCAAGGACAGGGGAAATGAGCAGTACTTC. It translates to CSALKDRGNEQYF. The chain is built from TRBV20-1 and TRBJ2-7, with TRBD1 matching 9 bases. V trimming: 5 bases; J trimming: 7 bases; junction bases outside the gene matches: 9. Germline CDR1 and CDR2: DFQATT and SNEGSKA (reference sequence). This CDR3 comprises 13 residues.

The rearrangement joins TRBV20-1 to TRBJ2-7; 9 nucleotides align to TRBD2. CDR1 DFQATT and CDR2 SNEGSKA come from the germline V gene (reference sequence). This CDR3 region has 14 residues. Losses at the gene ends were 2 bases for V and 2 bases for J; bases not matched to a gene: 4. CDR3 residues: CSARLAGTPYEQYF. CDR3 nucleotide sequence: TGCAGTGCTAGACTAGCGGGAACGCCCTACGAGCAGTACTTC.

This clonotype was seen more than once but under ten times. V is TRBV3-1 and J is TRBJ1-5; TRBD1 might be the D (6 bases). There are 13 residues in the CDR3. CDR1 LGHDT and CDR2 YNNKEL come from the germline V gene (reference sequence). Trimming cost V 5 bases and J 9 bases, with 14 bases left between them. The chain's CDR3 is CASSTTGDPPQHF. CDR3 DNA: TGTGCCAGCAGCACGACAGGAGATCCGCCCCAGCATTTT.

Of note for this clonotype: The final CDR3 position lacks the conserved phenylalanine or tryptophan, pointing to a likely read error. V and J are TRBV29-1 and TRBJ2-1; D possibly corresponds to TRBD2 (5 bases). From germline, CDR1 is SQVTM and CDR2 ANQGSEA. V was shortened by 7 bases and J by 4 bases, with 14 bases between the two germline ends. This CDR3 spans 13 amino acids. In nucleotides, the CDR3 is TGCAGCGCGGACTTGGGGTCGTACAATGAGCAGTTCTTG. This translates into CSADLGSYNEQFL.